This T cell receptor (beta chain) was profiled in a study of cytomegalovirus exposure and HLA in healthy donors. Remarks on this clone: No antigen is known for it.

Primers included in the PCR were 60 Vbeta and 13 Jbeta primers. Clones were read by immunoSEQ multiplex PCR, and TCRdb kept only the in-frame ones, dropping some. This table has around 150,000 clones, 70% to 75% appearing once. Points from the study as a whole: Association with HLA alleles at 0.05 false discovery rate was found for around 17,000 TCR beta sequences in a later analysis. CMV serostatus was the only recorded immune exposure for donors. A later analysis reportedly identified an Asian-associated ancestry cluster as carrying fewer N-insertions than the approximately 670-donor mean. Clonal expansion, a later analysis showed, was greater in HLA-associated TCR beta chains than in equally common others.

The CDR3 has 14 residues. Losses at the gene ends were 4 bases for V and 3 bases for J; bases not matched to a gene: 4. The germline CDR1 and CDR2 sequences are SGHRS and YFSETQ. Specimen: PBMCs. The gene calls are TRBV5-1 and TRBJ2-3, with TRBD1 matching over 8 bases. The TCR originated in a human donor in good health. This CDR3 is CASSTDRATDTQYF. CDR3 nucleotide sequence: TGCGCCAGCAGCACGGACAGGGCGACAGATACGCAGTATTTT.